The 19 T cell receptor beta chains below were found in one sample sequenced in a study of blood T cell repertoires in COVID-19. Sequenced by immunoSEQ multiplex PCR; TCRdb stores in-frame clones only, minus some. The sample records about 50,000 clones, roughly 80% being singletons. The source material was peripheral blood. The receptor source for this set is a man aged 55 to 70 with acute or convalescent COVID-19.

This clone has a handful of counts. V is TRBV15 and J is TRBJ1-2, with 8 bases identical to TRBD1. The CDR3 runs to 15 residues. Germline CDR1 is LNHNV and CDR2 is YYDKDF (reference sequence). Losses at the gene ends were 0 bases for V and 8 bases for J; bases not matched to a gene: 8. As DNA, the CDR3 is TGTGCCACCAGCAGAGACCCCGGACAGGGAGAGGGCTACACCTTC. It is translated as CATSRDPGQGEGYTF.

This chain uses TRBV6-5 with TRBJ1-6, with D possibly being TRBD1 (6 bases). Germline-derived CDR1 and CDR2 are MNHEY and SVGAGI. The CDR3 runs to 14 residues. V lost 10 bases, J lost 2 bases, and 12 bases lay in between. The CDR3 DNA reads TGTGCCACCCAGACAGGACCCTATAATTCACCCCTCCACTTT. Protein sequence: CATQTGPYNSPLHF.

The rearrangement links TRBV19 to TRBJ1-2; D not certain. Trimming removed 2 bases at V and 0 bases at J, with 16 bases between. The CDR3 totals 17 residues. Germline V gene lookup returns CDR1 LNHDA and CDR2 SQIVND (reference sequence). In nucleotides, the CDR3 is TGTGCCAGTAGTATAAAGTCGGGGAATTCAGCTAACTATGGCTACACCTTC. Amino acid sequence: CASSIKSGNSANYGYTF.

CDR3 sequence reads: CASTNSGTGGNEQFF. In DNA, the CDR3 is TGTGCCAGTACCAACTCCGGGACAGGGGGCAATGAGCAGTTCTTC. The rearrangement joins TRBV19 to TRBJ2-1; 11 bases align to TRBD1. Looked up from germline, CDR1 is LNHDA and CDR2 is SQIVND (reference sequence). This CDR3 region has 15 residues. With V trimmed by 7 bases and J by 6 bases, 8 bases remained unmatched.

The genes are TRBV5-1 and TRBJ2-7, with 9 positions matching TRBD2. Germline V gene lookup returns CDR1 SGHRS and CDR2 YFSETQ. The CDR3 sequence is 16 residues long. The V segment lost 0 bases and the J segment 2 bases; nucleotides outside the gene matches: 6. CDR3 amino acids: CASSLVGAGGPYEQYF. The DNA for the CDR3 is TGCGCCAGCAGCTTGGTAGGAGCGGGGGGCCCCTACGAGCAGTACTTC.

The chain has TRBV5-8 and TRBJ1-6; 8 bases fit TRBD1. Germline V gives CDR1 SGHTS, CDR2 YDEGEE. The CDR3 has 16 residues. V lost 0 bases to trimming and J lost 9 bases; unmatched junction nucleotides: 8. CDR3 bases: TGTGCCAGCAGCTTGGGATTCGACAGGGGCCGTTCACCCCTCCACTTT. It specifies CASSLGFDRGRSPLHF.

The chain employs TRBV11-2 and TRBJ1-6; D perhaps matches TRBD1 (5 bases). The germline V gene encodes CDR1 SGHAT and CDR2 FQNNGV. The CDR3 runs 13 residues. Between the trimmed V and J ends, which lost 5 bases and 10 bases, there was a span of 12 bases. The CDR3 DNA follows: TGTGCCAGCAGCCAAGGGGAGGGATCACCCCTCCACTTT. Translation: CASSQGEGSPLHF.

The chain uses TRBV9 and TRBJ1-3; a possible D gene is TRBD1 (5 bases). Trimming removed 6 bases at V and 4 bases at J, with 8 bases between. The CDR3 consists of 12 residues. Germline V gives CDR1 SGDLS, CDR2 YYNGEE. The CDR3 region has the DNA TGTGCCAGCAAGGGGCCCGGAAACACCATATATTTT. This encodes CASKGPGNTIYF.

This clone was found a few times. This rearrangement joins TRBV7-2 to TRBJ1-2; tentative D call: TRBD1 (6 bases). The CDR3 has 14 residues. CDR1 and CDR2 (germline): SGHTA, FQGNSA. Trimming pared 5 bases from V and 8 bases from J, leaving 18 bases between. The chain's CDR3 is CASSTGQPLFGYTF. The CDR3 coding sequence is TGTGCCAGCAGCACCGGACAGCCTCTGTTCGGCTACACCTTC.

The chain links TRBV5-1 to TRBJ1-6; 7 positions match TRBD1. This CDR3 spans 17 amino acids. The trim removed 0 bases at V and 9 bases at J, leaving 12 bases unmatched. Germline V gene sequence: CDR1 SGHRS, CDR2 YFSETQ. Here the CDR3 DNA reads TGCGCCAGCAGCTTGGGACCTGCTGACAGGGTAACTTCACCCCTCCACTTT. Its translation: CASSLGPADRVTSPLHF.

CDR3 loop: CASSLGRERDGYTF. The CDR3 region has the DNA TGCGCCAGCAGCCTGGGGAGGGAAAGGGATGGCTACACCTTC. The chain has TRBV5-1 and TRBJ1-2, with D hard to call. The CDR3 length is 14 residues. Germline-derived CDR1 and CDR2 are SGHRS and YFSETQ. Trimming took 4 bases from V and 6 from J, leaving 16 bases between them.

The chain employs TRBV7-3 and TRBJ2-3; D uncertain. Germline CDR1 is SGHTA and CDR2 is FQGTGA. V lost 5 bases, J lost 4 bases, and 16 bases lay in between. CDR3 length equals 15 residues. The CDR3 protein is CASSPYPGAADTQYF. The CDR3 DNA is TGTGCCAGCAGCCCATACCCTGGAGCTGCAGATACGCAGTATTTT.

The chain employs TRBV5-1 and TRBJ2-3, with TRBD2 matching over 9 bases. CDR1 is SGHRS and CDR2 is YFSETQ in the germline V gene. Trimming removed 0 bases from V and 3 bases from J; junction bases left unmatched: 5. This CDR3 has 16 amino acids. The CDR3 DNA follows: TGCGCCAGCAGCTTGGGCGGGGGGGCCTTGACAGATACGCAGTATTTT. Protein sequence: CASSLGGGALTDTQYF. Filled out from reference TRBV5-1 and TRBJ2-3, the complete variable domain reads KAGVTQTPRYLIKTRGQQVTLSCSPISGHRSVSWYQQTPGQGLQFLFEYFSETQRNKGNFPGRFSGRQFSNSRSEMNVSTLELGDSALYLCASSLGGGALTDTQYFGPGTRLTVL.

This clone appeared a few times. The chain has TRBV21-1 and TRBJ2-1; the table's TRBD1 call for D was not verified on the DNA. TRBV21-1 is deemed a pseudogene. This CDR3 has 16 residues. The CDR3 sequence: CASPRTRQGALNEQFF. DNA of the CDR3: TGTGCCAGTCCCCGAACGAGACAGGGGGCTTTGAATGAGCAGTTCTTC.

The chain couples TRBV3-1 (or the pseudogene TRBV3-2) to TRBJ1-1, with D possibly being TRBD1 (6 bases). This CDR3 has 15 amino acids. Trimming cost V 1 base and J 0 bases, with 9 bases left between them. The V gene's germline CDR1 is LGHDT and CDR2 YNNKEL (reference sequence). The CDR3 nucleotides read TGTGCCAGCAGCCAAGCAGACAGGTTGAACACTGAAGCTTTCTTT. Amino acids: CASSQADRLNTEAFF.

The V and J genes are TRBV27 and TRBJ1-6; maybe TRBD1 (5 bases). The V and J ends lost 2 bases and 13 bases respectively, with 21 bases between them. The CDR3 extends over 16 amino acids. Germline CDR1 MNHEY, CDR2 SMNVEV (reference sequence). The CDR3 nucleotides read TGTGCCAGCAGTTTAATTGGGAGGCGGCAGGGAGGGCCCCTCCACTTT. It specifies CASSLIGRRQGGPLHF.

The chain combines TRBV4-1 with TRBJ2-5, with 11 bases lining up with TRBD2. V lost 4 bases and J lost 2; bases outside the gene matches: 3. This CDR3 has 15 amino acids. The V gene's germline CDR1 is MGHRA and CDR2 YSYEKL. The CDR3 reads CASSLTSGVQETQYF. The DNA of the CDR3 is TGCGCCAGCAGCCTGACTAGCGGGGTACAAGAGACCCAGTACTTC.

CDR3 amino acids: CASSIRTGVRNQPQHF. The CDR3 nucleotides are TGTGCCAGTAGTATCAGGACAGGGGTACGCAATCAGCCCCAGCATTTT. The V call is TRBV19, the J call TRBJ1-5; 9 bases map to TRBD1. The CDR3 sequence is 16 residues long. Per germline, CDR1 LNHDA and CDR2 SQIVND (reference sequence). V gave up 3 bases and J gave up 2 bases; unmatched junction bases: 5.

J is TRBJ1-5 and V is TRBV30, with 9 positions matching TRBD1. V lost 3 bases, J lost 3 bases, and 3 bases stayed unmatched. CDR1 and CDR2 from the germline V gene are GTSNPN and SVGIG (reference sequence). The CDR3 totals 14 residues. CDR3 sequence: CAWRGTGPNQPQHF. The CDR3 region has the DNA TGTGCCTGGAGGGGGACAGGGCCCAATCAGCCCCAGCATTTT.